This TCR beta chain was found in a study of OX40 agonist ivuxolimab in advanced cancers. Background on the study: Patients received intravenous ivuxolimab every 2 weeks at 0.01 to 10 mg/kg. Study-wide results and caveats: Individuals who were partial responders at 0.1-3.0 mg/kg had clonal expansion that ranked among the lowest. With doses of 0.1 to 3.0 mg/kg, CD4+ and CD8+ blood T cells had undergone clonal expansion by week 6.

Assay used: immunoSEQ multiplex PCR; TCRdb lists only in-frame clones, some missing. Of 55,000 to 90,000 clones detected, approximately 78% appear once; the ten largest clones hold about 1.1%. Notes on this clone: The target antigen is unknown.

Trimming stripped 1 base from V and 0 bases from J, with 10 bases between. Per the germline V gene, CDR1 is SGHAT and CDR2 is FQNNGV. The CDR3 sequence is 16 residues long. Autoimmune disease history or systemic immunosuppression led to patients being barred. The specimen was CD4+ or CD8+ T cells sorted from blood, collected in a trial of the OX40 agonist ivuxolimab. The chain couples TRBV11-2 to TRBJ2-1; D call uncertain. This TCR was sampled from an adult with an advanced solid tumor such as melanoma, head and neck, liver or kidney cancer. CDR3 amino acids: CASSLARAGSYNEQFF. The CDR3 DNA reads as TGTGCCAGCAGCTTAGCTCGAGCAGGCTCCTACAATGAGCAGTTCTTC.